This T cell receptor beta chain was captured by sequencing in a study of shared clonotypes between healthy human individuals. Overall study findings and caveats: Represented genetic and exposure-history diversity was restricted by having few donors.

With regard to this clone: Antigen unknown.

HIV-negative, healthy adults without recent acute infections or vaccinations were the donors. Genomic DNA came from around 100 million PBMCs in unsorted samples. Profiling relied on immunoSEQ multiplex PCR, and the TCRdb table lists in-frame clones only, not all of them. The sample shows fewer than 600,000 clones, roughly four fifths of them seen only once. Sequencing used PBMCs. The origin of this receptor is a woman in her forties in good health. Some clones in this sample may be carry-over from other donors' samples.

Written as DNA, the CDR3 is TGTGCCAGCAGCCAGGGGGCGCGAAATGAGCAGTTCTTC. Encoded protein: CASSQGARNEQFF. This chain links TRBV28 with TRBJ2-1; 8 nucleotides agree with TRBD1. The V gene's germline CDR1 is MDHEN and CDR2 SYDVKM. This CDR3 region has 13 residues. V shed 6 bases, J shed 7 bases, and the junction held 5 bases outside the gene matches.